This section outlines one T cell receptor beta chain sequence together with its context. The antigen is not known. This specimen belongs to a study of cytomegalovirus exposure and HLA in healthy donors. There are 14 residues in the CDR3. From germline, CDR1 is LNHDA and CDR2 SQIVND (reference sequence). Trimming shortened V by 7 bases and J by 7 bases, and 16 bases separated the two germline ends. Amplification used 60 Vbeta primers and 13 Jbeta primers. Sequenced by immunoSEQ multiplex PCR; TCRdb stores in-frame clones only, minus some. The sample holds 150,000 or so clones, 65% to 80% seen once. Study-wide results and caveats: In a later analysis, 15,000 to 20,000 TCR beta sequences were associated with HLA alleles at 0.05 false discovery rate. Clonal expansion, a later analysis showed, was greater in HLA-associated TCR beta chains than in equally common others. Presence/absence comparisons presumed near-even sequencing depth among donors. An analysis was carried out later, and it reportedly showed fewer N-insertions in an Asian-associated ancestry cluster than the 666-donor mean.

The receptor was isolated from a man under 40 in good health and CMV-seronegative. The gene calls are TRBV19 and TRBJ2-2; the D gene is possibly TRBD2 (5 bases). Sequencing input: PBMCs. The CDR3 DNA follows: TGTGCCAGTACCGTTCGCGACGGGGTCGGGGAGCTGTTTTTT. Translating it yields CASTVRDGVGELFF.